This T cell receptor (beta chain) was identified during a study of T cells after posttransplantation cyclophosphamide. General observations from the study: Donor CD8+ memory clones often dominated recipient blood repertoires at later times.

Germline V gene data show CDR1 as LNHDA and CDR2 as SQIVND (reference sequence). The CDR3 has 17 amino acids. V lost 6 bases to trimming and J lost 6 bases, with 24 bases between them. On the day of bone marrow donation, the related graft donor provided peripheral blood. The repertoire was sequenced with immunoSEQ multiplex PCR; TCRdb's copy has only in-frame clones and lacks some. This sample has about 25,000 clones, each found more than once. This clone was detected ten times or more. No antigen is known for it. This receptor was obtained from a man in his fifties or sixties in good health, CMV-negative, and a related stem cell transplant donor. V usage is TRBV19 and J usage is TRBJ2-4, with a weak D call TRBD1 (5 bases). The sequencing sample was made of PBMCs. CDR3 coding DNA: TGTGCCAGTAGAGTATATCCTCGTCGAGAAGGGGCAAACATTCAGTACTTC. This sequence encodes CASRVYPRREGANIQYF.